This TCR beta chain was profiled in a study of beta chain features in type 1 diabetes. Study-level points and caveats: VDJ junctions from type 1 diabetes patients carried fewer insertions and larger deletions. The naive, central memory and Treg TCRB repertoires of patients appeared to be more similar to one another than those of healthy donors.

Germline lookup yields CDR1 SGHNT and CDR2 YYREEE (reference sequence). This CDR3 has 15 amino acids. V shed 0 bases and J shed 4 bases, with 13 bases lying between them. This clone was observed a few times. Its antigen remains unidentified. As every portion of the isolated RNA was reverse transcribed, the sequencing read expressed TCRB transcripts. Using immunoSEQ multiplex PCR, the repertoire was profiled, and TCRdb retains in-frame clones only, with some absent. The data contain hundreds of thousands of clones, around 16% of them singletons. Over 95% purity was reached by all sorted populations. Specimen: naive CD4+ T cells from blood. The TCR sequence derives from a man between 18 and 35 years old in good health. This chain connects TRBV5-4 to TRBJ1-2; D is ambiguous. In nucleotides, the CDR3 is TGTGCCAGCAGCTTGGAAACGGCGATGAGCTATGGCTACACCTTC. Protein product: CASSLETAMSYGYTF.